These 21 T cell receptor beta chains originate from one sample sequenced in a study of control samples from healthy donors and cancer patients. Assay: immunoSEQ multiplex PCR; the TCRdb copy retains only in-frame clones and omits some. The repertoire holds 160,000 or so clones, with 90% to 95% as singletons. Sequenced: PBMCs. The source is a man between 60 and 75 years old with colorectal cancer.

The V call is TRBV15, the J call TRBJ2-7; unclear D gene. The V gene's germline CDR1 is LNHNV and CDR2 YYDKDF (reference sequence). V was shortened by 1 base and J by 3 bases, with 10 bases between the two germline ends. The CDR3 covers 14 residues. CDR3 loop: CATSRAQSHYEQYF. Written as DNA, the CDR3 is TGTGCCACCAGCAGAGCACAGTCCCACTACGAGCAGTACTTC.

V gene TRBV19 combines with J gene TRBJ1-5; maybe TRBD1 (5 bases). The length of the CDR3 is 15 residues. Germline V lookup: CDR1 LNHDA, CDR2 SQIVND (reference sequence). V lost 1 base and J 0 bases, leaving 7 bases between the germline ends. The DNA of the CDR3 is TGTGCCAGTAGTATAGGGACAAGTAGCAATCAGCCCCAGCATTTT. Protein sequence: CASSIGTSSNQPQHF.

The V call is TRBV7-2, the J call TRBJ2-2, with 11 positions matching TRBD2. The V gene end was trimmed by 4 bases and the J gene end by 8 bases; junction bases not matched to a gene: 12. The germline CDR1 and CDR2 sequences are SGHTA and FQGNSA. This CDR3 is 17 amino acids long. This CDR3 reads CASSSRLSGGATGELFF. The CDR3, as DNA: TGTGCCAGCAGCTCCCGTCTTAGCGGGGGGGCGACTGGGGAGCTGTTTTTT.

The chain joins TRBV4-1 to TRBJ2-5; 14 bases line up with TRBD2. The germline V gene encodes CDR1 MGHRA and CDR2 YSYEKL. Trimming cost V 3 bases and J 5 bases; bases outside gene matches: 11. The CDR3 covers 18 residues. This chain's CDR3 is CASSHPAWTSGGRETQYF. The DNA for the CDR3 is TGCGCCAGCAGCCATCCCGCATGGACTAGCGGGGGGCGGGAGACCCAGTACTTC.

The chain links TRBV28 to TRBJ2-1; D unresolved. Germline CDR1 MDHEN, CDR2 SYDVKM. This CDR3 is 13 amino acids long. The V and J ends lost 2 bases and 7 bases respectively, with 9 bases between them. The CDR3 region is CASSLIQPNEQFF. Here the CDR3 DNA reads TGTGCCAGCAGTTTAATCCAGCCGAATGAGCAGTTCTTC.

This clone was recorded only once. The chain links TRBV7-2 to TRBJ2-3; the D is unclear. The CDR3 length is 11 residues. Trimming took off 6 bases at V and 6 bases at J, with 7 bases between the two ends. The germline V gene encodes CDR1 SGHTA and CDR2 FQGNSA. The CDR3 bases are TGTGCCAGCAGGAGGAGCGATACGCAGTATTTT. This encodes CASRRSDTQYF.

V gene TRBV6-5 combines with J gene TRBJ2-7, with 8 bases identical to TRBD1. The CDR3 runs to 15 residues. V was pared by 0 bases and J by 5 bases, with 6 bases of the junction left unmatched. Germline V gene sequence: CDR1 MNHEY, CDR2 SVGAGI. CDR3 sequence: CASSYSGRGLDEQYF. CDR3 DNA: TGTGCCAGCAGTTACTCGGGCAGGGGGCTGGACGAGCAGTACTTC.

The chain joins TRBV3-1 (or the pseudogene TRBV3-2) to TRBJ1-1; D gene unclear. V lost 0 bases and J 4 bases, leaving 12 bases between the germline ends. The CDR3 contains 15 residues. Germline V gene data show CDR1 as LGHDT and CDR2 as YNNKEL (reference sequence). The CDR3 protein is CASSQDFPGSTEAFF. The CDR3 DNA sequence: TGTGCCAGCAGCCAAGATTTTCCCGGGAGCACTGAAGCTTTCTTT.

The V call is TRBV5-6, the J call TRBJ2-2; no clear D. The V end lost 0 bases, the J end lost 6 bases, and 3 bases lay between the germline ends. The germline CDR1 and CDR2 sequences are SGHDT and YYEEEE. The CDR3 spans 12 residues. The CDR3 DNA is TGTGCCAGCAGCTTGGTTGCCGGGGAGCTGTTTTTT. This codes for CASSLVAGELFF.

The J gene is TRBJ1-5, the V gene TRBV2, with a possible D match to TRBD1 (6 bases). V lost 1 base, J lost 2 bases, and 9 bases lay in between. Germline V CDR1 and CDR2: SNHLY, FYNNEI. The CDR3 spans 15 residues. The CDR3, as DNA: TGTGCCAGCAGTGAAGGGGGGCGAGGCAATCAGCCCCAGCATTTT. Protein: CASSEGGRGNQPQHF.

The chain joins TRBV18 to TRBJ2-7; a weak D match, TRBD1 (6 bases). Germline V lookup: CDR1 KGHSH, CDR2 LQKENI. This CDR3 contains 13 residues. Trimming shortened V by 2 bases and J by 3 bases, and 8 bases separated the two germline ends. The CDR3 sequence is CASSPGQRYEQYF. CDR3 sequence (DNA): TGTGCCAGCTCACCAGGACAGCGCTACGAGCAGTACTTC.

V gene TRBV24-1 combines with J gene TRBJ1-5, with 7 bases fitting TRBD1. V trimming: 4 bases; J trimming: 3 bases; junction bases outside the gene matches: 2. In germline, CDR1 is KGHDR, CDR2 SFDVKD. The CDR3 is 14 residues long. CDR3: CATSETGLNQPQHF. CDR3 sequence (DNA): TGTGCCACCAGTGAGACAGGGCTCAATCAGCCCCAGCATTTT.

The CDR3 here is CAWSGEGGTRSGYTF. CDR3 nucleotides: TGTGCCTGGAGTGGTGAAGGGGGGACACGCAGCGGCTACACCTTC. This chain uses TRBV30 with TRBJ1-2, with a weak D call TRBD1 (6 bases). This CDR3 contains 15 residues. Germline CDR1 GTSNPN, CDR2 SVGIG (reference sequence). The V end was cut by 1 base, the J end by 8 bases, with 20 bases between.

The chain links TRBV16 to TRBJ1-4, with 8 bases identical to TRBD1. V was pared by 7 bases and J by 6 bases, with 7 bases of the junction left unmatched. Looked up from germline, CDR1 is KGHSY and CDR2 is FQNENV. The CDR3 has 14 amino acids. CDR3 protein: CASTQTGVDEKLFF. CDR3 DNA sequence: TGTGCCAGCACCCAGACAGGGGTGGATGAAAAACTGTTTTTT.

The chain recombines TRBV6-5 with TRBJ2-7; 7 positions match TRBD1. This CDR3 has 15 amino acids. V was clipped by 6 bases and J by 6 bases; unmatched bases: 14. The germline V gene encodes CDR1 MNHEY and CDR2 SVGAGI. The CDR3 spells CASSRDRVGFFEQYF. In DNA form, the CDR3 reads TGTGCCAGCAGCCGGGACAGAGTTGGGTTCTTCGAGCAGTACTTC.

The gene calls are TRBV7-6 and TRBJ2-3; 7 bases match TRBD2. The germline V gene encodes CDR1 SGHVS and CDR2 FNYEAQ. This CDR3 is built from 15 residues. Trimming removed 8 bases from V and 3 bases from J; junction bases left unmatched: 11. The CDR3 DNA is TGTGCCAGCGGCCGGACTAGTGGAAGGACAGATACGCAGTATTTT. Its protein product is CASGRTSGRTDTQYF.

J is TRBJ2-1 and V is TRBV11-2, with a possible D match to TRBD2 (6 bases). V lost 0 bases and J lost 3, with 6 bases in between. CDR3 length: 14 amino acids. Germline values: CDR1 SGHAT, CDR2 FQNNGV. CDR3: CASSLDGGYNEQFF. The CDR3 nucleotides are TGTGCCAGCAGCTTAGACGGGGGCTACAATGAGCAGTTCTTC.

The genes are TRBV6-1 and TRBJ1-2, with 11 positions matching TRBD1. Per germline, CDR1 MNHNS and CDR2 SASEGT. The CDR3 extends over 15 amino acids. J lost 2 bases, V lost 5 bases, and 4 bases had no gene match. Here the CDR3 reads CASSHGTGGNYGYTF. In nucleotides, the CDR3 is TGTGCCAGCAGTCACGGGACAGGGGGAAACTATGGCTACACCTTC.

This rearrangement joins TRBV11-2 to TRBJ2-5; 7 positions match TRBD2. Germline V lookup: CDR1 SGHAT, CDR2 FQNNGV. This CDR3 has 14 amino acids. V gave up 4 bases and J gave up 1 base; unmatched junction bases: 3. Here the CDR3 reads CASSSTSFQETQYF. The DNA for the CDR3 is TGTGCCAGCAGCTCGACTAGCTTCCAAGAGACCCAGTACTTC. Full variable domain (remainder filled in from reference TRBV11-2 and TRBJ2-5): EAGVAQSPRYKIIEKRQSVAFWCNPISGHATLYWYQQILGQGPKLLIQFQNNGVVDDSQLPKDRFSAERLKGVDSTLKIQPAKLEDSAVYLCASSSTSFQETQYFGPGTRLLVL.

The J gene is TRBJ1-2, the V gene TRBV2; weak D call: TRBD1 (5 bases). Trimming cost V 5 bases and J 4 bases, with 14 bases left between them. Germline V CDR1 and CDR2: SNHLY, FYNNEI. This CDR3 is built from 14 residues. CDR3 DNA: TGTGCCAGCAGTTCAACCGGGACTATCTATGGCTACACCTTC. Translated: CASSSTGTIYGYTF.

This chain joins TRBV6-5 and TRBJ2-7; D not resolved. Trimming cost V 5 bases and J 2 bases, with 16 bases left between them. The CDR3 runs 15 residues. Germline V gene sequence: CDR1 MNHEY, CDR2 SVGAGI. The CDR3 bases are TGTGCCAGCAGTCGAACCCTTAGTTCTACCTACGAGCAGTACTTC. Its translation is CASSRTLSSTYEQYF.